A single sample is the source of the 31 T cell receptor beta chains below, sequenced in a study of blood T cells in healthy people across ages. Next came a second PCR, run for about 7 to 12 cycles, which used a sample-barcoded 5' primer along with a J-beta primer mix. MiXCR, run by TCRdb on the 5' RACE reads, gives a single entry per CDR3 protein. This sample yields roughly 680,000 distinct CDR3 sequences, of which 49% are seen a single time; roughly 30% belongs to the top ten. Sequenced sample: blood. The source is a woman aged 55-70 years in good health.

This sequence joins TRBV9 and TRBJ2-1; no clear D gene. The length of the CDR3 is 13 residues. V shed 0 bases and J shed 5 bases, with 6 bases lying between them. CDR1 is SGDLS and CDR2 is YYNGEE in the germline V gene. CDR3 sequence: CASSVASHNEQFF. CDR3 in DNA: TGTGCCAGCAGCGTAGCAAGCCACAATGAGCAGTTCTTC.

This clonotype was seen only a few times. The junction does not match germline at one end; this may be a read error. This chain links TRBV14 with TRBJ2-5; 10 positions match TRBD1. CDR3 size: 15 residues. CDR1 SGHDN and CDR2 FVKESK come from the germline V gene. As DNA, the CDR3 is TGTGCCAGCAGCCAATGGACAGGGGGAGTGGAGACCCAGTACTTT. Residues: CASSQWTGGVETQYF.

The J gene is TRBJ2-3, the V gene TRBV24-1; 7 nucleotides agree with TRBD1. The V and J ends lost 7 bases and 3 bases, in that order; junction bases with no gene match: 6. The CDR3 is 14 amino acids. Germline lookup yields CDR1 KGHDR and CDR2 SFDVKD. The CDR3 DNA reads TGTGCCACCAGGGGGACAGTCCAGACAGATACGCAGTATTTT. Its translation: CATRGTVQTDTQYF.

V usage is TRBV7-9 and J usage is TRBJ1-2; a weak D match, TRBD1 (6 bases). This CDR3 is 13 amino acids long. V shed 4 bases and J shed 8 bases, with 14 bases lying between them. CDR1 and CDR2 from the germline V gene are SEHNR and FQNEAQ (reference sequence). CDR3 DNA sequence: TGTGCCAGCAGCTCATGGACAGTCGCGGGCTACACCTTC. This encodes CASSSWTVAGYTF.

This clonotype came up a few times. V usage is TRBV4-3 and J usage is TRBJ2-1; D perhaps matches TRBD2 (5 bases). Trimming left V 1 base short and J 8 bases short, with 9 bases between. Per the germline V gene, CDR1 is LGHNA and CDR2 is YSLEER. There are 13 residues in the CDR3. The DNA of the CDR3 is TGCGCCAGCAGCCAAGCCCTAGCCTATGAGCAGTTCTTC. It yields the protein CASSQALAYEQFF.

This clonotype was seen only a few times. The V and J genes are TRBV29-1 and TRBJ2-1; tentative D call: TRBD1 (6 bases). Germline CDR1 reads SQVTM; CDR2 reads ANQGSEA. The germline V and J ends were trimmed by 3 bases and 8 bases, with 26 bases remaining between them. CDR3 length equals 17 residues. This CDR3 reads CSVDGGRDLGPTYEQFF. CDR3 DNA sequence: TGCAGCGTTGATGGGGGCAGGGATCTAGGTCCTACCTATGAGCAGTTCTTC.

The CDR3 coding sequence is TGTGCCACCAGCGGACAGAGAGCCCCCAGGACCAAAAACATTCAGTACTTC. Amino acids: CATSGQRAPRTKNIQYF. The rearrangement links TRBV15 to TRBJ2-4; perhaps TRBD1 as D (6 bases). The CDR3 length is 17 residues. V was pared by 5 bases and J by 2 bases, with 19 bases between. Germline CDR1 is LNHNV and CDR2 is YYDKDF (reference sequence).

The chain employs TRBV20-1 and TRBJ1-4, with TRBD1 matching over 8 bases. V shed 6 bases, J shed 8 bases, and the junction held 2 bases outside the gene matches. CDR1 is DFQATT, CDR2 SNEGSKA, per germline (reference sequence). CDR3 length equals 11 residues. The CDR3 coding sequence is TGCAGTGCCTGGGACAGGGAAAAACTGTTTTTT. This codes for CSAWDREKLFF.

This chain uses TRBV11-2 with TRBJ2-5; D unresolved. CDR1 is SGHAT and CDR2 is FQNNGV in the germline V gene. The CDR3 has 15 residues. Trimming cost V 1 base and J 5 bases, with 14 bases left between them. The CDR3 sequence is CASSLGRFPQETQYF. The CDR3 region has the DNA TGTGCCAGCAGCTTAGGGAGATTTCCCCAGGAGACCCAGTACTTC.

The chain joins TRBV27 to TRBJ2-5, with a weak D call TRBD2 (5 bases). The J call is doubtful: the DNA matches TRBJ2-7 better. Germline V gene sequence: CDR1 MNHEY, CDR2 SMNVEV (reference sequence). CDR3 length: 12 residues. The CDR3 region has the DNA TGTGCCAGCAGTTTACTCGGGGTCGAGCAGTACTTC. It codes for CASSLLGVEQYF.

This CDR3 reads CASSHRTGRRNIQYF. The CDR3 DNA reads TGTGCCAGCAGCCACCGGACAGGGAGACGTAACATTCAGTACTTC. The V gene is TRBV3-1, the J gene TRBJ2-4; 8 bases fit TRBD1. J lost 7 bases, V lost 3 bases, and 8 bases had no gene match. The CDR3 covers 15 residues. The V gene's germline CDR1 is LGHDT and CDR2 YNNKEL (reference sequence).

This clonotype was picked up a small number of times. The rearrangement uses TRBV6-1 and TRBJ2-1; D might be TRBD1 (6 bases). From germline, CDR1 is MNHNS and CDR2 SASEGT. CDR3 length: 11 residues. The germline V and J ends were trimmed by 7 bases and 6 bases, with 7 bases remaining between them. CDR3: CASTRGNEQFF. In nucleotides, the CDR3 is TGTGCCAGCACCAGGGGCAATGAGCAGTTCTTC.

This clonotype has a count of ten or more. This rearrangement joins TRBV20-1 to TRBJ2-5; D is perhaps TRBD1 (6 bases). From germline, CDR1 is DFQATT and CDR2 SNEGSKA (reference sequence). V gave up 6 bases and J gave up 5 bases, with 19 bases separating them. The CDR3 loop spans 14 amino acids. CDR3 residues: CSAETTGSVETQYF. The DNA for the CDR3 is TGCAGTGCCGAAACAACAGGGTCTGTGGAGACCCAGTACTTC.

The chain recombines TRBV29-1 with TRBJ2-1, with TRBD1 identical over 7 bases. The CDR3 spans 15 residues. Looked up from germline, CDR1 is SQVTM and CDR2 is ANQGSEA. V trimming: 5 bases; J trimming: 1 base; junction bases outside the gene matches: 8. The CDR3 DNA sequence: TGCAGCGTTCAGGGGGATGCGGCTTCCTACAATGAGCAGTTCTTC. Residues: CSVQGDAASYNEQFF.

In this sample, this clonotype turned up a few times. The V gene is TRBV3-1, the J gene TRBJ2-5; 15 bases agree with TRBD2. Germline CDR1 LGHDT, CDR2 YNNKEL (reference sequence). The trim removed 4 bases at V and 6 bases at J, leaving 9 bases unmatched. The CDR3 consists of 17 residues. The CDR3 DNA sequence: TGTGCCAGCAGCCTCCAGGGACTAGCGGGAGGAATAAAGACCCAGTACTTC. The encoded protein is CASSLQGLAGGIKTQYF.

Only one count was recorded for this clonotype. Given a much more abundant clone one base away, this may be a read error. This chain links TRBV6-5 with TRBJ1-2; D perhaps matches TRBD1 (5 bases). This CDR3 has 15 amino acids. From germline, CDR1 is MNHEY and CDR2 SVGAGI. The CDR3 DNA reads as TGTGCCAGCAGTTACCAGGGTGGTGAGGCGAATGGCTGCACCTTC. Residues: CASSYQGGEANGCTF.

The J gene is TRBJ1-3, the V gene TRBV5-1; D gene ambiguous. There are 18 residues in the CDR3. With 0 bases removed from V and 0 bases from J, the gap between germline ends came to 16 bases. Germline V gene data show CDR1 as SGHRS and CDR2 as YFSETQ. For the CDR3, the DNA is TGCGCCAGCAGCTTGGTTTCTTCGATAGTCGGCTCTGGAAACACCATATATTTT. It yields the protein CASSLVSSIVGSGNTIYF. Variable domain in full (rest from reference TRBV5-1 and TRBJ1-3): KAGVTQTPRYLIKTRGQQVTLSCSPISGHRSVSWYQQTPGQGLQFLFEYFSETQRNKGNFPGRFSGRQFSNSRSEMNVSTLELGDSALYLCASSLVSSIVGSGNTIYFGEGSWLTVV.

V usage is TRBV28 and J usage is TRBJ2-1; unclear D gene. There are 15 residues in the CDR3. Germline V gene sequence: CDR1 MDHEN, CDR2 SYDVKM. The ends were cut back, 4 bases at V and 3 bases at J, with 13 bases in the middle. CDR3 residues: CASSSQRTDYNEQFF. For the CDR3, the DNA is TGTGCCAGCAGTTCCCAGAGGACGGACTACAATGAGCAGTTCTTC.

The chain uses TRBV20-1 and TRBJ1-5; D gene uncertain. V lost 6 bases and J lost 2, with 20 bases in between. The CDR3 has 16 amino acids. Germline CDR1 and CDR2: DFQATT and SNEGSKA (reference sequence). CDR3 residues: CSAGPIGRTGNQPQHF. DNA for the CDR3: TGCAGTGCCGGGCCAATCGGGAGGACGGGCAATCAGCCCCAGCATTTT.

This clonotype was counted a few times. The chain couples TRBV20-1 to TRBJ1-2; the D is unclear. Trimming removed 1 base from V and 0 bases from J, with 6 bases in between. CDR1 is DFQATT, CDR2 SNEGSKA, per germline (reference sequence). This CDR3 region has 13 residues. The CDR3 is CSARVAANYGYTF. The CDR3, as DNA: TGCAGTGCTAGAGTGGCAGCTAACTATGGCTACACCTTC.

This chain links TRBV6-6 with TRBJ2-7, with D unresolved. There are 14 residues in the CDR3. Germline lookup yields CDR1 MNHNY and CDR2 SVGAGI (reference sequence). V was trimmed by 0 bases and J by 2 bases, leaving 8 bases between them. DNA for the CDR3: TGTGCCAGCAGTTACTCACACCTTACCTACGAGCAGTACTTC. As protein: CASSYSHLTYEQYF.

The rearrangement uses TRBV7-3 and TRBJ2-7; 7 nucleotides match TRBD2. Germline V lookup: CDR1 SGHTA, CDR2 FQGTGA. The CDR3 has 14 amino acids. The J segment lost 6 bases and the V segment lost 5 bases, leaving 10 bases of the junction unmatched. DNA for the CDR3: TGTGCCAGCAGCCCAGACGGACTAGTTTGCGAGCAGTACTTC. Its protein product is CASSPDGLVCEQYF.

Concerning this clonotype itself: The junction departs from the called germline gene at one end, perhaps through a read error. The V call is TRBV20-1, the J call TRBJ2-1; D may match TRBD1 or TRBD2 (5 bases each). Germline V gives CDR1 DFQATT, CDR2 SNEGSKA (reference sequence). The CDR3 sequence is 12 residues long. The CDR3 DNA reads TGTAGTGCTATCTTGGGACGGGATGAGCAGTTCTTC. This codes for CSAILGRDEQFF.

The chain joins TRBV20-1 to TRBJ2-7, with 9 nucleotides matching TRBD2. Germline CDR1 and CDR2: DFQATT and SNEGSKA (reference sequence). This CDR3 spans 13 amino acids. V shed 6 bases, J shed 3 bases, and the junction held 6 bases outside the gene matches. CDR3 in DNA: TGCAGTGCCCAAGCGGGAGGAATCTACGAGCAGTACTTC. Translated, it gives CSAQAGGIYEQYF.

For this clonotype: A read error may be the cause here, since a much bigger clone is one base away. The chain links TRBV28 to TRBJ2-3; no clear D gene. CDR1 and CDR2 from the germline V gene are MDHEN and SYDVKM. This CDR3 is built from 11 residues. The CDR3 protein is CACSRGDTQYF. CDR3 coding DNA: TGTGCCTGCAGCCGAGGAGATACGCAGTATTTT.

This clonotype turned up a few times. The chain links TRBV20-1 to TRBJ2-1, with 8 bases fitting TRBD2. Trimming at V came to 4 bases and at J to 7 bases, leaving 9 bases not matched to a gene. The CDR3 has 14 amino acids. CDR1 DFQATT and CDR2 SNEGSKA come from the germline V gene (reference sequence). This chain's CDR3 is CSAKGAGGRNEQFF. In DNA, the CDR3 is TGCAGTGCTAAGGGTGCGGGAGGCCGAAATGAGCAGTTCTTC.

J is TRBJ1-4 and V is TRBV7-2, with D possibly TRBD1 on 5 matching bases. Trimming took off 3 bases at V and 10 bases at J, with 9 bases between the two ends. The CDR3 runs to 12 residues. Germline V gene lookup returns CDR1 SGHTA and CDR2 FQGNSA. The CDR3 loop is CASSFTGGKLFF. The CDR3 DNA reads as TGTGCCAGCAGCTTTACAGGTGGAAAACTGTTTTTT.

This clonotype appeared once. The chain recombines TRBV7-6 with TRBJ1-3; 8 bases are a match to TRBD1. CDR3 size: 14 residues. Trimming took 4 bases from V and 4 from J; bases not matched to a gene: 3. The germline V gene has CDR1 SGHVS and CDR2 FNYEAQ. The chain's CDR3 is CASSYDRGGNTIYF. For the CDR3, the DNA is TGTGCCAGCAGCTACGACAGGGGCGGAAACACCATATATTTT.

The chain's CDR3 is CASSLEMGREQFF. CDR3 coding DNA: TGTGCCAGCAGCTTAGAAATGGGCCGTGAGCAGTTCTTC. The gene calls are TRBV11-3 and TRBJ2-1; no clear D gene. Trimming took 0 bases from V and 9 from J, leaving 9 bases between them. Germline V gene sequence: CDR1 SGHNT, CDR2 YENEEA. The CDR3 extends over 13 amino acids.

Only a few counts were recorded for this clonotype. The chain combines TRBV9 with TRBJ1-6, with TRBD1 matching 10 bases. V was pared by 3 bases and J by 9 bases, with 6 bases of the junction left unmatched. The CDR3 contains 15 residues. Germline loops: CDR1 SGDLS, CDR2 YYNGEE. CDR3 loop: CASSAWDRGSSPLHF. The CDR3 nucleotides are TGTGCCAGCAGCGCTTGGGACAGGGGAAGTTCACCCCTCCACTTT.

This chain links TRBV5-1 with TRBJ2-3, with D maybe TRBD2 (6 bases). The CDR3 has 16 residues. Trimming left V 1 base short and J 0 bases short, with 12 bases between. Germline V gene data show CDR1 as SGHRS and CDR2 as YFSETQ. The CDR3, as DNA: TGCGCCAGCAGCTTGACCCTAGCGCGGAGCACAGATACGCAGTATTTT. It translates to CASSLTLARSTDTQYF.